This TCR beta chain derives from a study of blood T cell repertoires in COVID-19. Study background: COVID-19 samples collected from the United States, Italy and Spain covered acute and convalescent phases. T cells, B-cell-depleted T cells, or PBMCs supplied cDNA or gDNA.

Adults between roughly 18 and 89 years of age took part from fewer than 30 US areas. Grouping used clinical history reported by participants in a survey and questionnaire. The CDR3 is 12 amino acids. The ends were cut back, 7 bases at V and 5 bases at J, with 12 bases in the middle. CDR1 is SQVTM and CDR2 is ANQGSEA in the germline V gene. The protocol was immunoSEQ multiplex PCR, while the TCRdb copy is restricted to in-frame clones and leaves out a portion. The data contain 250,000 to 400,000 clones, about 89% of them seen just once; the ten biggest clones take up 5.3%. This TCR derives from a woman aged 25 to 39 who had recovered from COVID-19. This chain connects TRBV29-1 to TRBJ1-5, with D possibly matching TRBD1 (6 bases). The material sequenced was PBMCs or T cells enriched from blood (not recorded which). The CDR3 DNA reads as TGCAGCGGGCGGAACAGGGATCAGCCCCAGCATTTT. Protein sequence: CSGRNRDQPQHF.